The 5 T cell receptor beta chains below come from one sample, sequenced in a study of shared T cell receptors in the human thymus. Profiled with immunoSEQ multiplex PCR; TCRdb holds only in-frame clones, not every one. Among approximately 400,000 clones listed, approximately 95% were seen once. Input material: thymocytes. The receptors here all came from a human donor.

This CDR3 reads CASSLCRGTLKTSGSPQLSEQYF. CDR3 nucleotide sequence: TGTGCCAGCAGTTTATGCCGGGGGACCCTGAAGACTAGCGGGAGCCCTCAGCTTTCCGAGCAGTACTTC. This chain joins TRBV28 and TRBJ2-7; the match to TRBD2 covers 12 bases. The germline V gene encodes CDR1 MDHEN and CDR2 SYDVKM. Trimming cost V 0 bases and J 6 bases; bases outside gene matches: 27. This CDR3 region has 23 residues.

The CDR3 sequence: CASSSRGARGQVNEKLFF. The CDR3, as DNA: TGTGCCAGCAGTTCCAGGGGTGCGCGAGGTCAGGTTAATGAAAAACTGTTTTTT. The chain uses TRBV27 and TRBJ1-4; TRBD1 is a possible D gene (6 bases). The CDR3 sequence is 18 residues long. V was shortened by 4 bases and J by 4 bases, with 22 bases between the two germline ends. The germline V gene encodes CDR1 MNHEY and CDR2 SMNVEV (reference sequence).

The chain links TRBV5-1 to TRBJ2-7; D possibly corresponds to TRBD1 (6 bases). The CDR3 is 15 amino acids. V lost 3 bases, J lost 7 bases, and 20 bases lay in between. CDR1 SGHRS and CDR2 YFSETQ come from the germline V gene. Here the CDR3 reads CASSSDRPGACEQYF. The CDR3 DNA reads as TGCGCCAGCAGCTCTGACAGGCCTGGAGCGTGTGAGCAGTACTTC.

To note about this clone: Other DNA sequences in the same sample also yield this CDR3. V usage is TRBV28 and J usage is TRBJ2-1, with 11 bases matching TRBD2. Germline CDR1 is MDHEN and CDR2 is SYDVKM. Trimming took 4 bases from V and 0 from J; bases not matched to a gene: 2. The CDR3 consists of 16 residues. The CDR3 loop reads CASSSSGRSSYNEQFF. The CDR3 region has the DNA TGTGCCAGCAGTTCTAGCGGGAGGAGCTCCTACAATGAGCAGTTCTTC.

The chain has TRBV27 and TRBJ2-1; 10 bases are shared with TRBD2. Germline V lookup: CDR1 MNHEY, CDR2 SMNVEV (reference sequence). The CDR3 runs 14 residues. J was trimmed by 8 bases and V by 8 bases; bases with no gene match: 9. The CDR3 region has the DNA TGTGCCAGCCTTAGGAAGCGGGAGGGTGATGAGCAGTTCTTC. Its protein is CASLRKREGDEQFF.